The 21 T cell receptor beta chains below were found in one sample sequenced in a study of radiotherapy plus CTLA-4 blockade in lung cancer. The assay was immunoSEQ multiplex PCR, and TCRdb's table has in-frame clones only and misses some. The table records approximately 47,000 clones, 82% of them present only once. The material was peripheral blood, obtained from a patient treated with radiotherapy plus ipilimumab. Every receptor here comes from a human donor with non-small cell lung cancer who had stable disease on radiotherapy plus ipilimumab.

The rearrangement uses TRBV2 and TRBJ2-5, with D tentatively TRBD2 (6 bases). V was clipped by 6 bases and J by 1 base, with 12 bases between them. CDR1 and CDR2 from the germline V gene are SNHLY and FYNNEI. The CDR3 is made up of 14 amino acids. This CDR3 reads CASRGGDRQETQYF. In nucleotides, the CDR3 is TGTGCCAGCAGGGGCGGGGACCGCCAAGAGACCCAGTACTTC.

This clone was seen just once. The chain links TRBV10-3 to TRBJ2-5; TRBD1 matches at 7 bases. Germline assignment: CDR1 ENHRY and CDR2 SYGVKD. The CDR3 has 13 amino acids. V lost 6 bases and J lost 1; bases outside the gene matches: 2. The CDR3 DNA follows: TGTGCCATCAGCGGGGACAGCCAAGAGACCCAGTACTTC. Its translation: CAISGDSQETQYF.

The rearrangement joins TRBV2 to TRBJ1-3; TRBD1 agrees at 7 bases. The germline CDR1 and CDR2 sequences are SNHLY and FYNNEI. This CDR3 is built from 15 residues. V lost 6 bases and J lost 5; bases outside the gene matches: 10. This chain's CDR3 is CASSNDRVFRNTIYF. In nucleotides, the CDR3 is TGTGCCAGCAGCAATGACAGGGTTTTCAGAAACACCATATATTTT.

The V gene is TRBV6-1, the J gene TRBJ2-7, with a weak D call TRBD2 (6 bases). The germline V gene has CDR1 MNHNS and CDR2 SASEGT. The CDR3 totals 13 residues. V lost 7 bases and J lost 0, with 10 bases in between. The CDR3 protein is CASKGGTSYEQYF. Written as DNA, the CDR3 is TGTGCCAGCAAAGGCGGGACCTCCTACGAGCAGTACTTC.

The V and J genes are TRBV6-5 and TRBJ2-1, with a tentative D call TRBD2 (6 bases). The CDR3 length is 16 residues. Germline values: CDR1 MNHEY, CDR2 SVGAGI. Trimming took 2 bases from V and 6 from J, leaving 17 bases between them. This chain's CDR3 is CASSYSWGERSNEQFF. The CDR3 nucleotides read TGTGCCAGCAGTTACAGTTGGGGGGAGCGAAGCAATGAGCAGTTCTTC.

This sequence joins TRBV30 and TRBJ2-7, with a weak D call TRBD2 (5 bases). Trimming removed 1 base from V and 6 bases from J, with 16 bases in between. In germline, CDR1 is GTSNPN, CDR2 SVGIG (reference sequence). The CDR3 covers 14 residues. In nucleotides, the CDR3 is TGTGCCTGGAGTGACCCTTGGACGGGAAGCGAGCAGTACTTC. It specifies CAWSDPWTGSEQYF.

A single count supports this clone. One end of the junction varies from germline; a read error may be responsible. Other DNA sequences of this sample code for an identical CDR3. The chain couples TRBV9 to TRBJ1-1; a weak D match, TRBD1 (6 bases). CDR3 length: 16 residues. Germline V gene sequence: CDR1 SGDLS, CDR2 YYNGEE. The DNA for the CDR3 is TGCGCCAGCAGCCCTCAGTTCGGGACATTGAACACTGAAGCTTTCTTT. Amino acid sequence: CASSPQFGTLNTEAFF.

This sequence joins TRBV6-6 and TRBJ2-2; D gene uncertain. The V and J ends lost 9 bases and 5 bases respectively, with 4 bases between them. CDR1 is MNHNY and CDR2 is SVGAGI in the germline V gene (reference sequence). This CDR3 comprises 10 residues. The CDR3 DNA reads TGTGCCAGTGCGACCGGGGAGCTGTTTTTT. It is translated as CASATGELFF.

This chain connects TRBV28 to TRBJ2-7; D possibly corresponds to TRBD1 (6 bases). Germline V gene data show CDR1 as MDHEN and CDR2 as SYDVKM. With 3 bases removed from V and 7 bases from J, the gap between germline ends came to 16 bases. The CDR3 is made up of 14 amino acids. The CDR3 sequence: CASSFAVQGWEQYF. The CDR3 region has the DNA TGTGCCAGCAGTTTTGCGGTCCAGGGGTGGGAGCAGTACTTC.

The rearrangement uses TRBV20-1 and TRBJ2-5; D ambiguous. The V end was cut by 5 bases, the J end by 5 bases, with 9 bases between. This CDR3 comprises 11 residues. CDR1 and CDR2 (germline): DFQATT, SNEGSKA (reference sequence). CDR3 loop: CSALITETQYF. The CDR3, as DNA: TGCAGTGCTCTAATAACCGAGACCCAGTACTTC.

The rearrangement joins TRBV5-1 to TRBJ2-7; D possibly corresponds to TRBD1 (5 bases). Germline V CDR1 and CDR2: SGHRS, YFSETQ. The V end was cut by 0 bases, the J end by 7 bases, with 11 bases between. The CDR3 has 13 residues. DNA of the CDR3: TGCGCCAGCAGCTTGGCCGACAGCTCTGAGCAGTACTTC. Translation gives CASSLADSSEQYF.

The table lists this clone with a few counts. The chain carries TRBV11-3 and TRBJ2-7; TRBD2 matches 10 bases. Losses at the gene ends were 5 bases for V and 3 bases for J; bases not matched to a gene: 7. Germline V gene lookup returns CDR1 SGHNT and CDR2 YENEEA. The CDR3 has 15 residues. DNA for the CDR3: TGTGCCAGCAGCCGGACTAGCGGAGGCAGCTACGAGCAGTACTTC. Encoded protein: CASSRTSGGSYEQYF.

The table lists this clone with a count of one. This chain connects TRBV9 to TRBJ1-1; D not certain. Germline V gene lookup returns CDR1 SGDLS and CDR2 YYNGEE. This CDR3 has 17 amino acids. Trimming took 4 bases from V and 2 from J, leaving 21 bases between them. CDR3 nucleotides: TGTGCCAGCAGCTACGGACGGGCAGTGAGGGTCAACACTGAAGCTTTCTTT. It is translated as CASSYGRAVRVNTEAFF.

This rearrangement joins TRBV4-1 to TRBJ1-2; TRBD1 matches 7 bases. Trimming cost V 2 bases and J 0 bases; bases outside gene matches: 3. Germline V gene data show CDR1 as MGHRA and CDR2 as YSYEKL. This CDR3 has 15 residues. The CDR3 DNA follows: TGCGCCAGCAGCCAAAGGACAGGCCCTAACTATGGCTACACCTTC. Its translation is CASSQRTGPNYGYTF.

This rearrangement joins TRBV4-3 to TRBJ2-2, with D maybe TRBD1 (6 bases). Trimming cost V 4 bases and J 6 bases, with 18 bases left between them. Looked up from germline, CDR1 is LGHNA and CDR2 is YSLEER. The CDR3 sequence is 16 residues long. CDR3 coding DNA: TGCGCCAGCAGCCTAAGTTACAGGGTGCCCGCCGGGGAGCTGTTTTTT. This sequence encodes CASSLSYRVPAGELFF.

The chain joins TRBV7-3 to TRBJ2-1; D possibly corresponds to TRBD2 (6 bases). V was shortened by 0 bases and J by 7 bases, with 13 bases between the two germline ends. Germline V lookup: CDR1 SGHTA, CDR2 FQGTGA. This CDR3 region has 15 residues. CDR3 in DNA: TGTGCCAGCAGCTTAACAGGGAGGATATTTAATGAGCAGTTCTTC. This encodes CASSLTGRIFNEQFF.

The V gene is TRBV7-9, the J gene TRBJ2-7, with TRBD2 identical over 10 bases. The CDR3 is made up of 15 amino acids. Germline CDR1 reads SEHNR; CDR2 reads FQNEAQ (reference sequence). V shed 1 base and J 7 bases; nucleotides not matched to a gene: 7. DNA of the CDR3: TGTGCCAGCAGCTTAGTACTAGCGGGGTTGGAAGAGCAGTACTTC. It is translated as CASSLVLAGLEEQYF.

V usage is TRBV30 and J usage is TRBJ1-2; D ambiguous. The CDR3 consists of 15 residues. CDR1 GTSNPN and CDR2 SVGIG come from the germline V gene (reference sequence). The V and J ends lost 0 bases and 8 bases respectively, with 19 bases between them. CDR3 protein: CAWSVMDGGDGGYTF. Here the CDR3 DNA reads TGTGCCTGGAGTGTTATGGACGGAGGAGATGGGGGCTACACCTTC.

The V call is TRBV12-2, the J call TRBJ2-7; TRBD2 is taken as the D call from the table, unchecked against the DNA. TRBV12-2 is termed a pseudogene. CDR3 length equals 21 residues. CDR3 sequence reads: CASRFPQPQRLAGGLSYEQYF. The CDR3 coding sequence is TGTGCAAGTCGCTTTCCCCAACCCCAAAGACTAGCGGGAGGCCTCTCCTACGAGCAGTACTTC.

The chain links TRBV5-1 to TRBJ2-7; 12 nucleotides agree with TRBD2. After removal of 4 bases from V and 3 bases from J, the junction contained 8 bases not matched to a gene. Germline CDR1 reads SGHRS; CDR2 reads YFSETQ. The CDR3 has 16 amino acids. This CDR3 reads CASSPRTSGIYYEQYF. The CDR3 DNA reads TGCGCCAGCAGCCCGAGGACTAGCGGGATTTACTACGAGCAGTACTTC.

The chain combines TRBV19 with TRBJ1-1; 10 nucleotides line up with TRBD1. Losses at the gene ends were 5 bases for V and 5 bases for J; bases not matched to a gene: 8. CDR1 and CDR2 (germline): LNHDA, SQIVND (reference sequence). The CDR3 totals 15 residues. The CDR3 protein is CASSLIRDRGTEAFF. As DNA, the CDR3 is TGTGCCAGTAGTCTCATCCGGGACAGGGGAACTGAAGCTTTCTTT.